This TCR beta chain was sequenced in a study of blood T cell repertoires in COVID-19. Only in-frame clones appear in the TCRdb table, and some are missing; sequencing was by immunoSEQ multiplex PCR. The data hold roughly 200,000 clones, with over 75% observed a single time. Trimming shortened V by 5 bases and J by 0 bases, and 9 bases separated the two germline ends. CDR1 and CDR2 from the germline V gene are MNHEY and SVGEGT. The CDR3 spans 14 residues. Sequencing used peripheral blood. The receptor comes from a person between 65 and 79 years old with COVID-19, enrolled during active disease. The J gene is TRBJ2-3, the V gene TRBV6-2 or TRBV6-3; tentatively, D is TRBD2 (6 bases). CDR3 in DNA: TGTGCCAGCAGTGACGGGACTAGCACAGATACGCAGTATTTT. Translating it yields CASSDGTSTDTQYF.